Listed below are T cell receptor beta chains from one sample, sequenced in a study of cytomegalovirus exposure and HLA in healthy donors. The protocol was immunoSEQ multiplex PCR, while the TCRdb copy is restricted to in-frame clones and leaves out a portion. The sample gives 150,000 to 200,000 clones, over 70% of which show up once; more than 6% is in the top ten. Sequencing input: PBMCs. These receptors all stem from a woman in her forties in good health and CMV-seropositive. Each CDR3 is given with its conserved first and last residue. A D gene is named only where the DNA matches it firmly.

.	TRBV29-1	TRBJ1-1	CSVEVRANTEAFF
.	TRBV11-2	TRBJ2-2	CASSLAYTGELFF
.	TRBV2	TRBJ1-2	CASSEQATYGYTF
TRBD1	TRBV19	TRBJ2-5	CASSADRGTETQYF
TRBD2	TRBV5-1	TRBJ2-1	CASSRLAGEYNEQFF
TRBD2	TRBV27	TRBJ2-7	CASSLSIGGGRLEQYF
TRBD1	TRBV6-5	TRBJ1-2	CASSDWTGPNYGYTF
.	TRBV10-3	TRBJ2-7	CAISESGEGGSSYEQYF
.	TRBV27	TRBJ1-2	CASAAKWNYGYTF
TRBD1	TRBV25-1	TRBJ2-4	CASSDRQGLAKNSQYF
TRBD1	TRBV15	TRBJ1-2	CATSKDRGVSGYTF
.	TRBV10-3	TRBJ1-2	CAISQDRNYGYTF
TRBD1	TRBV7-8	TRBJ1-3	CASTQGARGNTIYF
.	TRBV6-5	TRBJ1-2	CASSTGSIYGYTF
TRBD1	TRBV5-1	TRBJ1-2	CASSLEGTGSGYTF
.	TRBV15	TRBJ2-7	CATSRDQGFEQYF
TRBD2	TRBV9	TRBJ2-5	CASSLGLAEETQYF
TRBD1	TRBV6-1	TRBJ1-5	CASSGTGDRQPQHF
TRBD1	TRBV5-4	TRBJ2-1	CASSWTGASDEQFF
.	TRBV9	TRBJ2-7	CASSVGANPYEQYF
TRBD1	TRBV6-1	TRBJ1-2	CASRDRANYGYTF
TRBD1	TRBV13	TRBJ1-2	CASSGGQGQGGDYGYTF
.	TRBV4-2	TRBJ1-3	CASSQLRRSGNTIYF
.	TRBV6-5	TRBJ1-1	CASRNRVVDTEAFF
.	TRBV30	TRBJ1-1	CAWYSSRGAEAFF
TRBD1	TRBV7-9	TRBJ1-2	CASSSSTGGSYGYTF